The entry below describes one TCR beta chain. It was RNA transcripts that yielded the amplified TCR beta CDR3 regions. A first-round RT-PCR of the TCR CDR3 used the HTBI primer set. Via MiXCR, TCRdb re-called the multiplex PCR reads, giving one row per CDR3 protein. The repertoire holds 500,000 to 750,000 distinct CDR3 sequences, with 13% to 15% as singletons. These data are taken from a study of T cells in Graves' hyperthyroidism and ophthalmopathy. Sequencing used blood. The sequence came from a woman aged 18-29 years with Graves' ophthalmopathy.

The DNA of the CDR3 is TGTGCCAGCAGAGACAGGGGGGCTCACACCGGGGAGCTGTTTTTT. This sequence encodes CASRDRGAHTGELFF. The V call is TRBV2, the J call TRBJ2-2; 9 bases line up with TRBD1. V was pared by 6 bases and J by 3 bases, with 5 bases of the junction left unmatched. CDR3 length equals 15 residues. CDR1 and CDR2 (germline): SNHLY, FYNNEI.